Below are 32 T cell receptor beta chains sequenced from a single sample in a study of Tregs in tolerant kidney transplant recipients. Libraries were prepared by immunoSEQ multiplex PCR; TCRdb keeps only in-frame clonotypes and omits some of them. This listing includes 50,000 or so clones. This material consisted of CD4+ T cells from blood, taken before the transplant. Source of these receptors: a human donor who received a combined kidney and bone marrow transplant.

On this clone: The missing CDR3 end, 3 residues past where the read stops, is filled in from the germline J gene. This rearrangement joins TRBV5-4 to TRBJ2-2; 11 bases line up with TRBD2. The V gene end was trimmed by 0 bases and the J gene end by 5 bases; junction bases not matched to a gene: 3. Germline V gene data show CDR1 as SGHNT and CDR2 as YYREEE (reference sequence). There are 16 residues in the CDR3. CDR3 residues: CASSLDASGRTGELFF. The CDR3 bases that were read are TGTGCCAGCAGCTTGGATGCTAGCGGGAGGACCGGGGAG.

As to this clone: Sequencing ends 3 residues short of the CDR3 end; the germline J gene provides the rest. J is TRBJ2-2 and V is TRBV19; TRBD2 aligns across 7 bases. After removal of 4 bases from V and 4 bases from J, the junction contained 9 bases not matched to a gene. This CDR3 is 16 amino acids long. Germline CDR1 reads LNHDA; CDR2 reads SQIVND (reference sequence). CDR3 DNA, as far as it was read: TGTGCCAGTAGTAACCCCGGGGGAGGGCCCACCGGGGAG. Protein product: CASSNPGGGPTGE. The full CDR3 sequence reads CASSNPGGGPTGELFF.

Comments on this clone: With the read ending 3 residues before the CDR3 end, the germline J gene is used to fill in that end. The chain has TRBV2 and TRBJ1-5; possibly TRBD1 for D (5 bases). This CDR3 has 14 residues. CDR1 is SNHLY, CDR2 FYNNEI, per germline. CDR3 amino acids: CASSAAGGGGPQHF. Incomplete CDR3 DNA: TGTGCCAGCAGTGCAGCGGGGGGTGGGGGTCCC.

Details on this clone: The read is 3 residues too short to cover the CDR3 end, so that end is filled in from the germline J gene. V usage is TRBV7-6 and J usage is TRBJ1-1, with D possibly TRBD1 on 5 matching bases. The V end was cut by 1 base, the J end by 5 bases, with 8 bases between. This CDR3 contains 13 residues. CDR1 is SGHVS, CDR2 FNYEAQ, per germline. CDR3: CASSLEGVTEAFF. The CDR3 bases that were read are TGTGCCAGCAGCTTAGAAGGGGTAACTGAA.

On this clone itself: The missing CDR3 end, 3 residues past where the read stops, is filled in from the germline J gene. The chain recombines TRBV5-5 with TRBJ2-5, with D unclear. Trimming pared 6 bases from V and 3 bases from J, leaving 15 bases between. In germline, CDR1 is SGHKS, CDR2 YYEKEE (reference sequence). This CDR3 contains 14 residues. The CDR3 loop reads CASTGRWKEETQYF. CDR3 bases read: TGTGCCAGCACAGGTCGCTGGAAAGAAGAGACC.

The DNA read from the CDR3 is TGTGCCAGCTCGCAACTTCAACAGGGGTTTGAG. As protein: CASSQLQQGFE. The CDR3 in full is CASSQLQQGFEQFF. The rearrangement uses TRBV18 and TRBJ2-1; 7 nucleotides align to TRBD1. The read falls 3 residues short of the CDR3 end, and the missing part is taken from the germline J gene. Germline-derived CDR1 and CDR2 are KGHSH and LQKENI. This CDR3 spans 14 amino acids. V shed 6 bases and J 9 bases; nucleotides not matched to a gene: 11.

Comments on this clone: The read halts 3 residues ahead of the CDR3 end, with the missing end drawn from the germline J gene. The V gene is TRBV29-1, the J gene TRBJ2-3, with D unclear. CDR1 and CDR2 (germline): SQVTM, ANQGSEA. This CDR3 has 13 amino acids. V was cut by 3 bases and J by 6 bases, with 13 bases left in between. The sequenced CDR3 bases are TGCAGCGTTGACCGACTCACGGGTGATACG. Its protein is CSVDRLTGDT. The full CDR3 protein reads CSVDRLTGDTQYF.

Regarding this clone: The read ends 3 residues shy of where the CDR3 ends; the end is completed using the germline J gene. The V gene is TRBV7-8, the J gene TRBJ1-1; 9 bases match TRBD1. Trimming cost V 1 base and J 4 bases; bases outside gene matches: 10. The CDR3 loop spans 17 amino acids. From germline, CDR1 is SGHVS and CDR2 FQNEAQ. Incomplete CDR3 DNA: TGTGCCAGCAGCTTAGGATGGCGGACAGGGGTTGGCACTGAA. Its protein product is CASSLGWRTGVGTE. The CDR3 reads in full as CASSLGWRTGVGTEAFF.

CDR3 loop: CAISEKANQPQHF. The DNA read from the CDR3 is TGTGCCATCAGTGAGAAGGCCAATCAGCCC. V is TRBV10-3 and J is TRBJ1-5; D not certain. From the germline J gene comes the end of the CDR3, since the read stops 3 residues before it. This CDR3 comprises 13 residues. From germline, CDR1 is ENHRY and CDR2 SYGVKD. V lost 2 bases, J lost 3 bases, and 5 bases lay in between.

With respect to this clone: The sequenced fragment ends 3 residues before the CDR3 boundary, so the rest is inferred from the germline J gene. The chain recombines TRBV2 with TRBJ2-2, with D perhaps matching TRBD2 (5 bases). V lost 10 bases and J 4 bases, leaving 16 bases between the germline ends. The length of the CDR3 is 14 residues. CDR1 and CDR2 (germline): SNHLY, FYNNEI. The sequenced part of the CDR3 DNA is TGTGCCACCTCGGACTCAACTCTCACCGGGGAG. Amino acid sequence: CATSDSTLTGE. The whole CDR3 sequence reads CATSDSTLTGELFF.

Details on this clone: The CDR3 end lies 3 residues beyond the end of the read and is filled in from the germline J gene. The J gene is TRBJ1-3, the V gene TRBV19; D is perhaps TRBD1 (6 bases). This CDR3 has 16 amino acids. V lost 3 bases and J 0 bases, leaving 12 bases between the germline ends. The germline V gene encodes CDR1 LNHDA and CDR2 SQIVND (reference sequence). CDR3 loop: CASSIQGSSSGNTIYF. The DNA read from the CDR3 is TGTGCCAGTAGTATCCAGGGGTCGAGCTCTGGAAACACC.

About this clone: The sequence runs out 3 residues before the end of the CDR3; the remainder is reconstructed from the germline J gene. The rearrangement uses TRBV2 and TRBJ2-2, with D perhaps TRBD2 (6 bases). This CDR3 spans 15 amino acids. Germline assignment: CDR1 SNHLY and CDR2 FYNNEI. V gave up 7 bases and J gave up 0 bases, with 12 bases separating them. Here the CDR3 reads CASKRLGSNTGELFF. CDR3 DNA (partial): TGTGCCAGCAAGAGACTAGGGTCGAACACCGGGGAG.

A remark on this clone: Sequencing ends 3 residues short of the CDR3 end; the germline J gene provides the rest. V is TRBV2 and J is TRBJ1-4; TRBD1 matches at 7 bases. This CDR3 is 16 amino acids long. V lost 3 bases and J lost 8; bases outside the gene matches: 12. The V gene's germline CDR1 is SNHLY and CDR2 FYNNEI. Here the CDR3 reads CASSDGRGRIVEKLFF. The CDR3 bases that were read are TGTGCCAGCAGTGATGGGAGGGGGCGCATCGTAGAAAAA.

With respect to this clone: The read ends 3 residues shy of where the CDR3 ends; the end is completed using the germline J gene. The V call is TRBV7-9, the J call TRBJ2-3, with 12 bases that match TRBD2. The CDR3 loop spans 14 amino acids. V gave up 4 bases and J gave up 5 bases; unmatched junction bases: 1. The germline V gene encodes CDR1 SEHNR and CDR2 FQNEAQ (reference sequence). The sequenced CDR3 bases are TGTGCCAGCAGCTCTAGCGGGGGGGGAGATACG. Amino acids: CASSSSGGGDT. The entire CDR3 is CASSSSGGGDTQYF.

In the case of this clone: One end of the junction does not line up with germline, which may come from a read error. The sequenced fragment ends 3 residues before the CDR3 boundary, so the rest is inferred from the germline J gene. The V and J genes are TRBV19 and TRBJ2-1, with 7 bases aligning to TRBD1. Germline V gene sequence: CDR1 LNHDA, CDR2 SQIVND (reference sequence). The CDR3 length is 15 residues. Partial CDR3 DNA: TGTGCCAGTAGTCTCTTCAGGGGGTTGTACACTGAG. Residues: CASSLFRGLYTE. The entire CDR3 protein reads CASSLFRGLYTEQFF.

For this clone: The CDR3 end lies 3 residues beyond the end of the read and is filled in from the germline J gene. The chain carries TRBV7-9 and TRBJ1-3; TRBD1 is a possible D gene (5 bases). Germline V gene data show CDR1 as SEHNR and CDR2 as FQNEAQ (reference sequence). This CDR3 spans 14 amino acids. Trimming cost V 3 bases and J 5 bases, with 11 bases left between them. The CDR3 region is CASSFGAGRNTIYF. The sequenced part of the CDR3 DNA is TGTGCCAGCAGCTTCGGGGCGGGGCGAAACACC. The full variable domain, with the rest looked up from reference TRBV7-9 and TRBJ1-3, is DTGVSQNPRHKITKRGQNVTFRCDPISEHNRLYWYRQTLGQGPEFLTYFQNEAQLEKSRLLSDRFSAERPKGSFSTLEIQRTEQGDSAMYLCASSFGAGRNTIYFGEGSWLTVV.

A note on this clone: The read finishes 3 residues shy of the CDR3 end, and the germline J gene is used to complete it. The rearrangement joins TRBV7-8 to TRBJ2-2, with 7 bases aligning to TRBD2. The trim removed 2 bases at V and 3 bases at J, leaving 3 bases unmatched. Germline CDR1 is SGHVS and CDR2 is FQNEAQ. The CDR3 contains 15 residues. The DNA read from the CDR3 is TGTGCCAGCAGCTTATGGGGGGGGGACACCGGGGAG. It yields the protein CASSLWGGDTGE. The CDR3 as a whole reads CASSLWGGDTGELFF.

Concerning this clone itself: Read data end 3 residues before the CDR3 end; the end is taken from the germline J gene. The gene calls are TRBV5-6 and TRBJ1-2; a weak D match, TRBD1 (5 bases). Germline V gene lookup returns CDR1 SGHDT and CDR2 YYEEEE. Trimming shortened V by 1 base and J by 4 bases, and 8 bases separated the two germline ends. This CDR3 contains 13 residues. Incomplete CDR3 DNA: TGTGCCAGCAGCTTGATGAGGGGCTATGGC. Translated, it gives CASSLMRGYG. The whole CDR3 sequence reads CASSLMRGYGYTF.

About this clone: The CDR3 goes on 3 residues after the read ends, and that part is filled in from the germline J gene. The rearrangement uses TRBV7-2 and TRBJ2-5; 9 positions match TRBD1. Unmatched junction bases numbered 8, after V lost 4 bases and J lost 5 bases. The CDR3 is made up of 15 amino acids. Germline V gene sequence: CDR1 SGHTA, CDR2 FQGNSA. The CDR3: CASSSQGAKGETQYF. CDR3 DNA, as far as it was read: TGTGCCAGCAGCTCACAGGGGGCCAAAGGGGAGACC.

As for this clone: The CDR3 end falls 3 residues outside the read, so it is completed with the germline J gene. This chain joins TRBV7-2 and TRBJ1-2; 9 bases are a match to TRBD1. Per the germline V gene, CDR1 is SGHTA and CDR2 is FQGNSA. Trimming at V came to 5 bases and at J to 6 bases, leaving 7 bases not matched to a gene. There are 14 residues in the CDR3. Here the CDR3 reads CASSVDRGSDGYTF. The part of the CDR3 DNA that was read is TGTGCCAGCAGCGTGGACAGGGGATCAGATGGC.

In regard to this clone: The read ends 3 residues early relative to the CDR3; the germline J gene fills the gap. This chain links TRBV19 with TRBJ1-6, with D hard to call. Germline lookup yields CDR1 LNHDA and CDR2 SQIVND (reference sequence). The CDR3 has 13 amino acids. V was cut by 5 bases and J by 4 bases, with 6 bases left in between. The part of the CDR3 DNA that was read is TGTGCCAGTAGTTCGGTGTATAATTCACCC. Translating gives CASSSVYNSP. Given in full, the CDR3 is CASSSVYNSPLHF.

The sequenced CDR3 bases are TGTGCCAGCAGCTTAGCGGCAGGGCGGAATTCACCC. Protein: CASSLAAGRNSP. The complete CDR3 sequence is CASSLAAGRNSPLHF. The chain joins TRBV7-9 to TRBJ1-6; TRBD1 might be the D (5 bases). The read comes to an end 3 residues before the CDR3 does, leaving the germline J gene to fill in the end. V lost 0 bases, J lost 7 bases, and 10 bases lay in between. The CDR3 is made up of 15 amino acids. Germline V CDR1 and CDR2: SEHNR, FQNEAQ (reference sequence).

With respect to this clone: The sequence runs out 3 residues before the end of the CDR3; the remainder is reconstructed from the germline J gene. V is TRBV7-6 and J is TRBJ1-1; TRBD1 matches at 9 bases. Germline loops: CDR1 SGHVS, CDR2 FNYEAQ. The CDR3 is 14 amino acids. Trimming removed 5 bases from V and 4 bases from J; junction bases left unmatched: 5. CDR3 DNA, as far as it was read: TGTGCCAGCAGCCCTACGACAGGGGGCACTGAA. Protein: CASSPTTGGTE. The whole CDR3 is CASSPTTGGTEAFF.

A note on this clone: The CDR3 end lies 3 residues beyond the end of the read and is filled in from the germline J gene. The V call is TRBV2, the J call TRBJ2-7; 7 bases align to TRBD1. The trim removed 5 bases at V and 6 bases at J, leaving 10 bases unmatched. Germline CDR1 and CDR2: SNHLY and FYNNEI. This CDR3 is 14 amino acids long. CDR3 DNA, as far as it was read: TGTGCCAGCAGTACCTTGACAGGGACGTCCGAG. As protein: CASSTLTGTSE. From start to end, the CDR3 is CASSTLTGTSEQYF. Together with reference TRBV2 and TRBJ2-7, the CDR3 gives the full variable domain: EPEVTQTPSHQVTQMGQEVILRCVPISNHLYFYWYRQILGQKVEFLVSFYNNEISEKSEIFDDQFSVERPDGSNFTLKIRSTKLEDSAMYFCASSTLTGTSEQYFGPGTRLTVT.

The CDR3 sequence: CASSQDRGETQYF. CDR3 DNA (partial): TGTGCCAGCAGCCAGGACAGGGGCGAGACC. The chain uses TRBV7-7 and TRBJ2-5; 9 bases are a match to TRBD1. The read ends 3 residues early relative to the CDR3; the germline J gene fills the gap. The J segment lost 5 bases and the V segment lost 5 bases, leaving 3 bases of the junction unmatched. CDR3 length: 13 amino acids. Germline lookup yields CDR1 SSHAT and CDR2 FNYEAQ (reference sequence).

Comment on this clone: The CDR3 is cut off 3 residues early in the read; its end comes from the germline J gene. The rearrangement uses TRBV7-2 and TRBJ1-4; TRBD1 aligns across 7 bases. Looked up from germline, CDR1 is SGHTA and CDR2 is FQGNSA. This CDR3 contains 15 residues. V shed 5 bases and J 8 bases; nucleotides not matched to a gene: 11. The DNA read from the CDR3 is TGTGCCAGCAGCCCTCGGACAGGAAGTTGGGAAAAA. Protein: CASSPRTGSWEK. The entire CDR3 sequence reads CASSPRTGSWEKLFF.

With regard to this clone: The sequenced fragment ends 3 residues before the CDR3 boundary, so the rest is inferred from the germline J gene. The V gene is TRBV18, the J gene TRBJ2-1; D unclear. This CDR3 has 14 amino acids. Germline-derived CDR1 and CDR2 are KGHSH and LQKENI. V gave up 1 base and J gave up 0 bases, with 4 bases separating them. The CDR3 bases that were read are TGTGCCAGCTCACCACTCGGCTCCTACAATGAG. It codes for CASSPLGSYNE. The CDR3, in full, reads CASSPLGSYNEQFF.

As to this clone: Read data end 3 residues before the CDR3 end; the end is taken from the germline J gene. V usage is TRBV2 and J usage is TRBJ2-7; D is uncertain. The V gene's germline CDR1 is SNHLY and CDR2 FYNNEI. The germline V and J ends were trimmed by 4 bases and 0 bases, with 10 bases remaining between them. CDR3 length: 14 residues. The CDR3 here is CASSALRSSYEQYF. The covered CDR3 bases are TGTGCCAGCAGTGCCTTGCGGAGCTCCTACGAG.

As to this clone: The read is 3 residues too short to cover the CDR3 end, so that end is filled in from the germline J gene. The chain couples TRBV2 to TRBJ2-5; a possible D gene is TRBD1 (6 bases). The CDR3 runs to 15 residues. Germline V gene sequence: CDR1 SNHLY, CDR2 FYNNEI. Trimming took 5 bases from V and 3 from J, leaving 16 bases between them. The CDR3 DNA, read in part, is TGTGCCAGCAGTCCTGCGTCCAGGGGAGAAGAGACC. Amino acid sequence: CASSPASRGEET. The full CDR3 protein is CASSPASRGEETQYF. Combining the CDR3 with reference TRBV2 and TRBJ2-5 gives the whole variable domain EPEVTQTPSHQVTQMGQEVILRCVPISNHLYFYWYRQILGQKVEFLVSFYNNEISEKSEIFDDQFSVERPDGSNFTLKIRSTKLEDSAMYFCASSPASRGEETQYFGPGTRLLVL.

The CDR3 here is CASSPGHLNTGELFF. The CDR3 DNA, read in part, is TGCGCCAGCAGCCCGGGACACCTGAACACCGGGGAG. V is TRBV5-1 and J is TRBJ2-2; tentatively, D is TRBD1 (6 bases). The sequence runs out 3 residues before the end of the CDR3; the remainder is reconstructed from the germline J gene. V lost 4 bases and J lost 1, with 11 bases in between. The CDR3 extends over 15 amino acids. CDR1 SGHRS and CDR2 YFSETQ come from the germline V gene. The variable domain in full, completed from reference TRBV5-1 and TRBJ2-2, reads KAGVTQTPRYLIKTRGQQVTLSCSPISGHRSVSWYQQTPGQGLQFLFEYFSETQRNKGNFPGRFSGRQFSNSRSEMNVSTLELGDSALYLCASSPGHLNTGELFFGEGSRLTVL.

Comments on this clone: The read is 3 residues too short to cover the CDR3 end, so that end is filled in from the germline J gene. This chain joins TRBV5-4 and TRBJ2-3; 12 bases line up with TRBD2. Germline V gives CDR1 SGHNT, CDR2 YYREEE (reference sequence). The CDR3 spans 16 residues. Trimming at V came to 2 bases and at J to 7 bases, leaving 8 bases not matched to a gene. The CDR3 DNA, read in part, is TGTGCCAGCAGCTTAGCACTAGCGGGAGGTGTATATACG. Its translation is CASSLALAGGVYT. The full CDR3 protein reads CASSLALAGGVYTQYF. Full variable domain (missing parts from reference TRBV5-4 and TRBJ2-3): ETGVTQSPTHLIKTRGQQVTLRCSSQSGHNTVSWYQQALGQGPQFIFQYYREEENGRGNFPPRFSGLQFPNYSSELNVNALELDDSALYLCASSLALAGGVYTQYFGPGTRLTVL.

The sequenced CDR3 bases are TGTGCCAGCCAGGTCGACAGGGGTCTAGCCAAAAACATT. Protein sequence: CASQVDRGLAKNI. The CDR3 as a whole reads CASQVDRGLAKNIQYF. This chain uses TRBV2 with TRBJ2-4; 8 nucleotides agree with TRBD1. The read ends 3 residues shy of where the CDR3 ends; the end is completed using the germline J gene. CDR3 size: 16 residues. V was clipped by 8 bases and J by 0 bases; unmatched bases: 9. Germline V CDR1 and CDR2: SNHLY, FYNNEI.